This T cell receptor (beta chain) was documented in a study of T cell responses to AZD1222 COVID-19 vaccine. TCRdb keeps only in-frame clones here, not all; method: immunoSEQ multiplex PCR. The table shows tens of thousands of clones, with roughly 85% occurring only once. The germline gives CDR1 GTSNPN, CDR2 SVGIG (reference sequence). This CDR3 has 13 amino acids. The V and J ends lost 2 bases and 13 bases respectively, with 15 bases between them. V is TRBV30 and J is TRBJ2-6, with D tentatively TRBD2 (5 bases). Sequencing was performed on peripheral blood, taken on day 0 of AZD1222 vaccination. The TCR originated in an adult in good health. The CDR3 protein is CAWSNGVGRVLTF. CDR3 nucleotide sequence: TGTGCCTGGAGTAACGGGGTAGGGAGAGTCCTGACTTTC.